The clone carrying this T cell receptor beta chain was seen a few times. The CDR3 is made up of 16 amino acids. V was clipped by 0 bases and J by 3 bases, with 16 bases between them. Germline CDR1 and CDR2: SGHKS and YYEKEE (reference sequence). Assay: immunoSEQ multiplex PCR; the TCRdb copy retains only in-frame clones and omits some. The data contain about 40,000 clones, about 80% of them seen just once; the ten biggest clones take up about 2.5%. This sample stems from a study of blood T cell repertoires in COVID-19. For the study at large: The origin of the acute and convalescent COVID-19 samples was the United States, Italy and Spain. Sample material is recorded as cDNA or gDNA derived from T cells, B-cell-depleted T cells, or PBMCs.

The sequence was collected from a woman aged 55-70 years with acute or convalescent COVID-19. Sequencing input: peripheral blood. V is TRBV5-5 and J is TRBJ2-7; D is undetermined. The CDR3 nucleotides are TGTGCCAGCAGCTTGGGTTTTGTGGCAGGTAGCTACGAGCAGTACTTC. The encoded protein is CASSLGFVAGSYEQYF.